These 3 T cell receptor beta chains were all obtained from the same sample, sequenced in a study of T cells in Graves' hyperthyroidism and ophthalmopathy. TCR beta CDR3 regions were amplified from RNA transcripts. Carried out on the TCR CDR3, a first-round RT-PCR used the HTBI primer set. TCRdb reprocessed the multiplex PCR reads with MiXCR, giving one entry per CDR3 protein. The sample includes some 340,000 distinct CDR3 sequences, roughly 13% of them seen just once. The sample comprised blood. Every receptor here comes from a woman aged 35 to 49 with Graves' ophthalmopathy.

This clonotype has at least ten counts. The chain uses TRBV11-2 and TRBJ2-5; D is perhaps TRBD2 (5 bases). Germline CDR1 and CDR2: SGHAT and FQNNGV. CDR3 length: 15 amino acids. V dropped 0 bases and J dropped 2 bases, with 10 bases sitting between them. The CDR3 DNA follows: TGTGCCAGCAGCTTAGATGGGCGGAGGCAAGAGACCCAGTACTTC. This translates into CASSLDGRRQETQYF.

This clonotype was counted many times. This chain links TRBV5-6 with TRBJ2-3, with 7 nucleotides matching TRBD2. CDR1 is SGHDT and CDR2 is YYEEEE in the germline V gene. CDR3 length: 16 residues. V was clipped by 4 bases and J by 3 bases; unmatched bases: 11. CDR3 region: CASSPFVWGGTDTQYF. The CDR3 DNA reads TGTGCCAGCAGCCCTTTTGTTTGGGGGGGGACAGATACGCAGTATTTT.

This clonotype was counted ten times or more. V is TRBV7-8 and J is TRBJ2-7; TRBD2 aligns across 8 bases. The CDR3 runs to 15 residues. Losses at the gene ends were 5 bases for V and 1 base for J; bases not matched to a gene: 7. Germline loops: CDR1 SGHVS, CDR2 FQNEAQ. CDR3 region: CASSPRAGGSYEQYF. In DNA form, the CDR3 reads TGTGCCAGCAGCCCCCGGGCGGGGGGTTCCTACGAGCAGTACTTC. The full variable domain, in which reference TRBV7-8 and TRBJ2-7 provide the parts outside the CDR3, is GAGVSQSPRYKVAKRGQDVALRCDPISGHVSLFWYQQALGQGPEFLTYFQNEAQLDKSGLPSDRFFAERPEGSVSTLKIQRTQQEDSAVYLCASSPRAGGSYEQYFGPGTRLTVT.